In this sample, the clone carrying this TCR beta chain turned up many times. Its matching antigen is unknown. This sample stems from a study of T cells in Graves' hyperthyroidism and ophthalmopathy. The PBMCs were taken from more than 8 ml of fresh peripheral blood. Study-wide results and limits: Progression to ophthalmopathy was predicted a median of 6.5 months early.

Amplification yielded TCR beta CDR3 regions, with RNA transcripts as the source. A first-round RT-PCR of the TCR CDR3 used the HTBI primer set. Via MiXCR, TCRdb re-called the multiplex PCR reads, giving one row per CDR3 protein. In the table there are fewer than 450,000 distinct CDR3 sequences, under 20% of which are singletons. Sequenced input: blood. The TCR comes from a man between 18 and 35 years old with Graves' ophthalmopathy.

In nucleotides, the CDR3 is TGTGCCAGCAGCCAAGTAACTGCCTACGAGCAGTACTTC. Translating gives CASSQVTAYEQYF. The chain carries TRBV3-1 and TRBJ2-7, with D hard to call. The V end was cut by 1 base, the J end by 2 bases, with 6 bases between. Germline V lookup: CDR1 LGHDT, CDR2 YNNKEL (reference sequence). This CDR3 is built from 13 residues.